The entry below describes one TCR beta chain. The sample originates from a study of T cell responses to AZD1222 COVID-19 vaccine. The CDR3 loop spans 17 amino acids. Trimming removed 6 bases from V and 6 bases from J, with 26 bases in between. Germline-derived CDR1 and CDR2 are MNHEY and SMNVEV (reference sequence). The data were produced by immunoSEQ multiplex PCR, yet TCRdb's version contains in-frame clones alone and is incomplete. Of 150,000 or so clones listed, about nine tenths are singletons. The source was peripheral blood, collected on day 0 of AZD1222 vaccination. V gene TRBV27 combines with J gene TRBJ1-2; possible D gene TRBD1, 5 bases. The TCR comes from an adult in good health. The CDR3 DNA sequence: TGTGCCAGCAGCCTAAGGGGATCCGGGGCCGCCTTTGATGGCTACACCTTC. As protein: CASSLRGSGAAFDGYTF.